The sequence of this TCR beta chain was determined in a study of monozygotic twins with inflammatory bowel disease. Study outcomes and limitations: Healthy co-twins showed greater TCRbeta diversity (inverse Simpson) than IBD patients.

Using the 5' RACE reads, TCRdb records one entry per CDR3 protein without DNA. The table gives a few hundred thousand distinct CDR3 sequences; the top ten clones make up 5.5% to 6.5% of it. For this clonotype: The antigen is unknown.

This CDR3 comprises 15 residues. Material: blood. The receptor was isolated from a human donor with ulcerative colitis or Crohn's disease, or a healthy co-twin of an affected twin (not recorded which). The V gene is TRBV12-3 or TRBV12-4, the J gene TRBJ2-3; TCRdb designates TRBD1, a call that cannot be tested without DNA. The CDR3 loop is CASTIQGAGPDTQYF.